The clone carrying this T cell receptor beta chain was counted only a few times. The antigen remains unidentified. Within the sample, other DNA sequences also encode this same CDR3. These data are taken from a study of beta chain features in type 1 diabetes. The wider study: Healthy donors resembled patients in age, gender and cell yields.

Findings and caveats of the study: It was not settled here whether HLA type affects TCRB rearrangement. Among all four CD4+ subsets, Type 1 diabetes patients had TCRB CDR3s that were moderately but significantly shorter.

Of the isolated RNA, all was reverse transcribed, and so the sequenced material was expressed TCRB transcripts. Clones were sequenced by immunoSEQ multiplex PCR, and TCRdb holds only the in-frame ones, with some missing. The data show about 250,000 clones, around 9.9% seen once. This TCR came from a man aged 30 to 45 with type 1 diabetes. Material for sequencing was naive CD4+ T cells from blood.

The CDR3 region is CAWSQGGGYTF. CDR3 nucleotide sequence: TGTGCCTGGTCTCAGGGGGGCGGCTACACCTTC. The chain uses TRBV30 and TRBJ1-2; 7 bases match TRBD1. V trimming: 5 bases; J trimming: 8 bases; junction bases outside the gene matches: 5. The CDR3 contains 11 residues. Germline V gives CDR1 GTSNPN, CDR2 SVGIG (reference sequence).